The table lists the clone carrying this TCR beta chain with a few counts. This specimen belongs to a study of early T cells in non-severe SARS-CoV-2 infection. In the library, individual cDNA molecules carried attached unique molecular identifiers. TCRdb reprocessed the 5' RACE reads via MiXCR and lists one record per CDR3 protein. Of some 36,000 distinct CDR3 sequences listed, about 5.8% were seen once; the top ten hold under 7.5%. Germline V gives CDR1 MDHEN, CDR2 SYDVKM. J lost 4 bases, V lost 5 bases, and 5 bases had no gene match. The CDR3 loop spans 14 amino acids. Sequencing was performed on whole blood. This sequence joins TRBV28 and TRBJ2-7, with 10 positions matching TRBD2. The clonotype comes from an adult who was a healthcare worker with PCR-confirmed SARS-CoV-2 infection or an uninfected control (not recorded which). DNA for the CDR3: TGTGCCAGCAGTAGAAGCGGGAGGGCTTACGAGCAGTACTTC. This sequence encodes CASSRSGRAYEQYF.